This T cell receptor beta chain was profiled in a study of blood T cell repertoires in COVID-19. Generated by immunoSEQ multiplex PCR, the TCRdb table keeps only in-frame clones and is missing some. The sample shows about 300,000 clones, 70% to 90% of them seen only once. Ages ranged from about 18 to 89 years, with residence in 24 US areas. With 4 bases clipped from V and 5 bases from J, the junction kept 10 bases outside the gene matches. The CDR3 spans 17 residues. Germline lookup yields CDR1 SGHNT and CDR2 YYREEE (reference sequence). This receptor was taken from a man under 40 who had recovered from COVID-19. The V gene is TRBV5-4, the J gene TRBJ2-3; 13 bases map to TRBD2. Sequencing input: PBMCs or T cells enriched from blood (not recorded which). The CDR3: CASSRKLAGGPVDTQYF. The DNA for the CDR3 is TGTGCCAGCAGCAGGAAACTAGCGGGGGGGCCGGTAGATACGCAGTATTTT. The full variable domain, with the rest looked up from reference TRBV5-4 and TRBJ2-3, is ETGVTQSPTHLIKTRGQQVTLRCSSQSGHNTVSWYQQALGQGPQFIFQYYREEENGRGNFPPRFSGLQFPNYSSELNVNALELDDSALYLCASSRKLAGGPVDTQYFGPGTRLTVL.